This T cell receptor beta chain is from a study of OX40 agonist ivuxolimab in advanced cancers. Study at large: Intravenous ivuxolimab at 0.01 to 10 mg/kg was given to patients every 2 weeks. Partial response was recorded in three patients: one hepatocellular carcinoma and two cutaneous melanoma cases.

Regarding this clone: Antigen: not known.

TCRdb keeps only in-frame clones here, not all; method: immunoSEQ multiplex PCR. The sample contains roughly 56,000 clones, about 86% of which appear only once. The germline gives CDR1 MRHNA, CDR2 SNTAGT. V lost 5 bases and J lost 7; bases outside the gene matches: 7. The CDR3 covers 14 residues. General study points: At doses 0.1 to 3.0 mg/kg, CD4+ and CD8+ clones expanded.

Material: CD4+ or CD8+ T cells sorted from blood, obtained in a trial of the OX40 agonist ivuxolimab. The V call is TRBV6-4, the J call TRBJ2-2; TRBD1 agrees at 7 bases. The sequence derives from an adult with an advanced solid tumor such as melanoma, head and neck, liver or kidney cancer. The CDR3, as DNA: TGTGCCAGCAGTCCCACAGGGGCTGGCGGGGAGCTGTTTTTT. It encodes CASSPTGAGGELFF.